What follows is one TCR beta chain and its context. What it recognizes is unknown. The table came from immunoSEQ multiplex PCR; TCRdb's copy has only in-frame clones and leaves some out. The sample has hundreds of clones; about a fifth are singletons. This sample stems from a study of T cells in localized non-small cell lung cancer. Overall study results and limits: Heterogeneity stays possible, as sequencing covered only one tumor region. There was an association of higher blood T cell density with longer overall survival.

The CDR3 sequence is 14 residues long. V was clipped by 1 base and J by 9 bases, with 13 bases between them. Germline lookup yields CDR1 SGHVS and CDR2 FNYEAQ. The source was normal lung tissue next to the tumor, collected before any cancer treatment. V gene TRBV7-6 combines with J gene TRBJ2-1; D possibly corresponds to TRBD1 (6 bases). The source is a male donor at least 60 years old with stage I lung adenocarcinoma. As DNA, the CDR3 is TGTGCCAGCAGCTTAGAGGGCAGGGGTGGTGAGCAGTTCTTC. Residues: CASSLEGRGGEQFF.